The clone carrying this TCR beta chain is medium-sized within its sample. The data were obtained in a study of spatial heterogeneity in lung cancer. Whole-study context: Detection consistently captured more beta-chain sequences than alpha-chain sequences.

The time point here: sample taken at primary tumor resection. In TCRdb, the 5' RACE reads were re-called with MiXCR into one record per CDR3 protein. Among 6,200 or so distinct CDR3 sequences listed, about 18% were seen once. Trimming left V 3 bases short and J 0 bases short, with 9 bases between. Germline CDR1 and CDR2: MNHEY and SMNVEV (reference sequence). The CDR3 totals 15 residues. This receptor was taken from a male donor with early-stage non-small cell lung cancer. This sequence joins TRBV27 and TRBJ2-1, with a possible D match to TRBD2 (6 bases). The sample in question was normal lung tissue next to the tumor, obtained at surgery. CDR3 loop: CASSFSGVSYNEQFF. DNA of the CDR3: TGTGCCAGCAGTTTCTCGGGAGTCTCCTACAATGAGCAGTTCTTC.